The clone carrying this T cell receptor (beta chain) has ten or more counts. Its antigen is still unknown. The CDR3 is 15 residues long. V dropped 1 base and J dropped 4; count of bases not matched to a gene: 2. Looked up from germline, CDR1 is SEHNR and CDR2 is FQNEAQ (reference sequence). TCRdb reprocessed the reads via MiXCR and lists one record per CDR3 protein. In the table there are 750,000 to 950,000 distinct CDR3 sequences, about 27% of which are singletons. This sample was taken from a study of T cell repertoires in cytomegalovirus infection. The wider study: Selected CMV epitopes included recently identified HLA-C-restricted ones as well as well-studied HLA-B-restricted ones. Public TCR beta signatures indicated both CMV infection and matching HLA type. General study results and limits: HLA-C-restricted TCR beta clonotypes specific for CMV led the ex vivo response.

The TCR comes from a human donor in good health (CMV status not recorded). Some clones in this sample may be carry-over from other donors' samples. V usage is TRBV7-9 and J usage is TRBJ1-5; 9 bases match TRBD1. The sample was cultured CD8+ T cells from PBMCs, taken from culture after CMV antigen stimulation. The CDR3 coding sequence is TGTGCCAGCAGCTTAGACGGGACAGGGAATCAGCCCCAGCATTTT. Its protein product is CASSLDGTGNQPQHF.